Shown below are 26 T cell receptor beta chains from a single sample sequenced in a study of T cell responses to AZD1222 COVID-19 vaccine. Libraries were prepared by immunoSEQ multiplex PCR; TCRdb keeps only in-frame clonotypes and omits some of them. Seen here are about 130,000 clones, 88% observed once, and the top ten hold 7.6%. The sample consisted of peripheral blood, taken on day 0 of AZD1222 vaccination. Receptors originate from an adult in good health.

This clone has just one count. The gene calls are TRBV10-2 and TRBJ1-5; 9 bases align to TRBD1. Per germline, CDR1 WSHSY and CDR2 SAAADI. V lost 10 bases and J lost 4; bases outside the gene matches: 2. This CDR3 is 12 amino acids long. As DNA, the CDR3 is TGCGCCACCGGGACAGGGAATCAGCCCCAGCATTTT. Amino acids: CATGTGNQPQHF.

The CDR3 spells CASDRLAGGGSYEQYF. The CDR3 coding sequence is TGTGCCAGCGATAGACTAGCGGGAGGGGGGTCCTACGAGCAGTACTTC. This chain links TRBV21-1 with TRBJ2-7; the table's D call of TRBD2 was not tested on the DNA. TRBV21-1 is assigned pseudogene status. The CDR3 is 16 residues long.

This clone was found a few times. The rearrangement uses TRBV4-1 and TRBJ2-5, with 8 bases identical to TRBD1. CDR1 is MGHRA, CDR2 YSYEKL, per germline. V trimming: 0 bases; J trimming: 5 bases; junction bases outside the gene matches: 8. The CDR3 has 16 residues. CDR3 DNA: TGCGCCAGCAGCCAAGACCACTCAGGGGGCGTGGAGACCCAGTACTTC. Protein: CASSQDHSGGVETQYF.

The chain links TRBV3-1 (or the pseudogene TRBV3-2) to TRBJ2-7; D remains ambiguous. The germline V and J ends were trimmed by 3 bases and 2 bases, with 11 bases remaining between them. Germline-derived CDR1 and CDR2 are LGHDT and YNNKEL (reference sequence). This CDR3 region has 14 residues. CDR3 nucleotides: TGTGCCAGCAGCCAGTCGAAACGCACCTACGAGCAGTACTTC. Amino acids: CASSQSKRTYEQYF.

This clone was detected once. This rearrangement joins TRBV25-1 to TRBJ2-7; maybe TRBD1 (5 bases). This CDR3 comprises 16 residues. V was trimmed by 2 bases and J by 3 bases, leaving 17 bases between them. Germline lookup yields CDR1 MGHDK and CDR2 SYGVNS. The CDR3 DNA follows: TGTGCCAGCAGTGAACGACCGGGCGCAGGGCTCTACGAGCAGTACTTC. Its translation is CASSERPGAGLYEQYF.

The chain combines TRBV14 with TRBJ2-5; 8 bases match TRBD1. This CDR3 contains 16 residues. The V and J ends lost 0 bases and 2 bases, in that order; junction bases with no gene match: 5. The germline V gene encodes CDR1 SGHDN and CDR2 FVKESK. Here the CDR3 reads CASSQEDRVGQETQYF. In nucleotides, the CDR3 is TGTGCCAGCAGCCAAGAGGACAGGGTCGGACAAGAGACCCAGTACTTC.

The chain employs TRBV18 and TRBJ2-5; perhaps TRBD1 as D (5 bases). The V end was cut by 2 bases, the J end by 1 base, with 11 bases between. This CDR3 has 15 amino acids. Looked up from germline, CDR1 is KGHSH and CDR2 is LQKENI. This CDR3 reads CASSPEKGSQETQYF. CDR3 DNA: TGTGCCAGCTCACCAGAGAAGGGGTCCCAAGAGACCCAGTACTTC.

The chain joins TRBV6-5 to TRBJ1-4; 7 positions agree with TRBD1. Germline trimming cut 4 bases from V and 0 bases from J; bases unmatched to any gene: 2. Germline V gene data show CDR1 as MNHEY and CDR2 as SVGAGI. This CDR3 has 15 residues. CDR3 DNA: TGTGCCAGCAGTTCAGACAGGGCAACTAATGAAAAACTGTTTTTT. It codes for CASSSDRATNEKLFF.

This clone was counted a few times. This chain uses TRBV5-1 with TRBJ1-1; tentative D call: TRBD1 (5 bases). CDR3 size: 15 residues. V was trimmed by 5 bases and J by 6 bases, leaving 20 bases between them. The germline V gene encodes CDR1 SGHRS and CDR2 YFSETQ. Here the CDR3 DNA reads TGCGCCAGCAGTAACCAAGACAGCCCCCACCCTGAAGCTTTCTTT. Its protein is CASSNQDSPHPEAFF.

This sequence joins TRBV7-3 and TRBJ2-1, with a possible D match to TRBD2 (7 bases). Per germline, CDR1 SGHTA and CDR2 FQGTGA. V lost 5 bases to trimming and J lost 4 bases, with 18 bases between them. This CDR3 comprises 16 residues. The CDR3 reads CASSPLTGGGYNEQFF. CDR3 coding DNA: TGTGCCAGCAGCCCCCTTACGGGGGGCGGATACAATGAGCAGTTCTTC.

This clone occurred a few times. The V and J genes are TRBV14 and TRBJ2-1; D remains unclear. CDR3 size: 13 residues. Trimming pared 3 bases from V and 4 bases from J, leaving 7 bases between. CDR1 is SGHDN and CDR2 is FVKESK in the germline V gene. DNA of the CDR3: TGTGCCAGCAGCCAGGCTAGATACAATGAGCAGTTCTTC. This translates into CASSQARYNEQFF.

The V call is TRBV10-1, the J call TRBJ2-7; D remains ambiguous. V was trimmed by 1 base and J by 0 bases, leaving 7 bases between them. Germline V CDR1 and CDR2: WNHNN, SYGVQD (reference sequence). The CDR3 has 14 residues. The CDR3 loop is CASSEYPGSYEQYF. Written as DNA, the CDR3 is TGCGCCAGCAGTGAGTATCCCGGCTCCTACGAGCAGTACTTC.

The rearrangement links TRBV7-8 to TRBJ1-1; TRBD1 matches at 12 bases. CDR1 and CDR2 from the germline V gene are SGHVS and FQNEAQ. J lost 5 bases, V lost 4 bases, and 8 bases had no gene match. The length of the CDR3 is 16 residues. The CDR3 DNA reads TGTGCCAGCAGCTATGGGACAGGGGGCCGAGGGACTGAAGCTTTCTTT. It translates to CASSYGTGGRGTEAFF.

This chain links TRBV5-4 with TRBJ1-3; D remains ambiguous. Trimming removed 0 bases at V and 0 bases at J, with 7 bases between. This CDR3 has 15 amino acids. Looked up from germline, CDR1 is SGHNT and CDR2 is YYREEE (reference sequence). CDR3 sequence (DNA): TGTGCCAGCAGCTTGGGACTTAGCTCTGGAAACACCATATATTTT. Protein: CASSLGLSSGNTIYF.

V gene TRBV5-1 combines with J gene TRBJ1-1, with D uncertain. Germline lookup yields CDR1 SGHRS and CDR2 YFSETQ. Deletions cut 3 bases from V and 3 bases from J, with 15 bases between. The CDR3 runs 15 residues. As DNA, the CDR3 is TGCGCCAGCAGCTCGGCTAGTACAGACTACACTGAAGCTTTCTTT. Translated, it gives CASSSASTDYTEAFF.

J is TRBJ2-7 and V is TRBV10-3; D gene unclear. The CDR3 consists of 16 residues. V was pared by 7 bases and J by 1 base, with 20 bases between. Germline assignment: CDR1 ENHRY and CDR2 SYGVKD. This CDR3 is CAINSGTRRPSYEQYF. The CDR3 DNA reads as TGTGCCATCAATTCAGGAACCCGCAGACCATCCTACGAGCAGTACTTC.

The chain combines TRBV19 with TRBJ1-2; TRBD1 might be the D (6 bases). This CDR3 spans 14 amino acids. Trimming took 0 bases from V and 4 from J, leaving 9 bases between them. The V gene's germline CDR1 is LNHDA and CDR2 SQIVND (reference sequence). The CDR3 sequence: CASSIDGRGYGYTF. CDR3 in DNA: TGTGCCAGTAGTATAGATGGCAGGGGCTATGGCTACACCTTC.

The rearrangement uses TRBV5-6 and TRBJ2-2, with a possible D match to TRBD1 (6 bases). The CDR3 totals 13 residues. Trimming took 5 bases from V and 6 from J, leaving 11 bases between them. Germline lookup yields CDR1 SGHDT and CDR2 YYEEEE. The chain's CDR3 is CASRRQVSGELFF. The CDR3 coding sequence is TGTGCCAGCAGACGACAGGTCTCCGGGGAGCTGTTTTTT.

The J gene is TRBJ1-1, the V gene TRBV7-2; tentative D call: TRBD1 (5 bases). The V gene's germline CDR1 is SGHTA and CDR2 FQGNSA. Trimming took 5 bases from V and 9 from J, leaving 19 bases between them. The CDR3 totals 14 residues. The DNA of the CDR3 is TGTGCCAGCAGCCCGGGGACCCTCAGAAACCAAGCTTTCTTT. Amino acid sequence: CASSPGTLRNQAFF.

The gene calls are TRBV6-5 and TRBJ1-5; D not certain. This CDR3 comprises 13 residues. Germline values: CDR1 MNHEY, CDR2 SVGAGI. V shed 2 bases and J shed 6 bases, with 8 bases lying between them. CDR3 in amino acids: CASSYDRAQPQHF. CDR3 DNA sequence: TGTGCCAGCAGTTACGATAGGGCTCAGCCCCAGCATTTT.

This clone was observed a single time. This CDR3 is CASSLGASGPGGAKNIQYF. DNA for the CDR3: TGTGCCAGCAGCTTAGGTGCTAGCGGACCCGGAGGAGCCAAAAACATTCAGTACTTC. This chain joins TRBV11-2 and TRBJ2-4; TRBD2 matches 7 bases. The trim removed 1 base at V and 0 bases at J, leaving 12 bases unmatched. The CDR3 has 19 residues. In germline, CDR1 is SGHAT, CDR2 FQNNGV.

This chain links TRBV5-4 with TRBJ1-6, with D possibly being TRBD1 (6 bases). V was trimmed by 6 bases and J by 5 bases, leaving 15 bases between them. This CDR3 has 15 residues. Germline values: CDR1 SGHNT, CDR2 YYREEE (reference sequence). The CDR3 DNA reads TGTGCCAGCAAACAGGGCATCCTCGATAATTCACCCCTCCACTTT. It is translated as CASKQGILDNSPLHF.

V and J are TRBV7-6 and TRBJ2-7; 15 bases fit TRBD2. Germline values: CDR1 SGHVS, CDR2 FNYEAQ. This CDR3 has 15 residues. V lost 5 bases to trimming and J lost 3 bases; unmatched junction nucleotides: 2. The CDR3 loop reads CASSRTSGGVYEQYF. The CDR3 DNA reads TGTGCCAGCAGCCGGACTAGCGGGGGGGTCTACGAGCAGTACTTC.

As regards this clone: The identical CDR3 is also encoded by other nucleotide sequences in the sample. The chain employs TRBV5-5 and TRBJ1-2, with TRBD1 as a possible D gene (5 bases). The germline gives CDR1 SGHKS, CDR2 YYEKEE (reference sequence). The CDR3 contains 13 residues. V was shortened by 1 base and J by 1 base, with 5 bases between the two germline ends. In DNA, the CDR3 is TGTGCCAGCAGCTTGAGGGGTAACTATGGCTACACCTTC. Residues: CASSLRGNYGYTF.

This chain uses TRBV6-6 with TRBJ2-7; D is unclear. Germline-derived CDR1 and CDR2 are MNHNY and SVGAGI (reference sequence). The V end was cut by 10 bases, the J end by 2 bases, with 18 bases between. CDR3 size: 14 residues. This CDR3 is CATRIIGLPYEQYF. As DNA, the CDR3 is TGTGCCACCCGGATAATAGGGCTGCCCTACGAGCAGTACTTC.

CDR3 in amino acids: CASSSGTGRELFF. The CDR3 DNA is TGTGCCAGCAGTTCAGGGACAGGCCGGGAGCTGTTTTTT. This chain uses TRBV12-3 or TRBV12-4 with TRBJ2-2, with 8 bases fitting TRBD1. V was clipped by 4 bases and J by 9 bases; unmatched bases: 4. This CDR3 spans 13 amino acids.